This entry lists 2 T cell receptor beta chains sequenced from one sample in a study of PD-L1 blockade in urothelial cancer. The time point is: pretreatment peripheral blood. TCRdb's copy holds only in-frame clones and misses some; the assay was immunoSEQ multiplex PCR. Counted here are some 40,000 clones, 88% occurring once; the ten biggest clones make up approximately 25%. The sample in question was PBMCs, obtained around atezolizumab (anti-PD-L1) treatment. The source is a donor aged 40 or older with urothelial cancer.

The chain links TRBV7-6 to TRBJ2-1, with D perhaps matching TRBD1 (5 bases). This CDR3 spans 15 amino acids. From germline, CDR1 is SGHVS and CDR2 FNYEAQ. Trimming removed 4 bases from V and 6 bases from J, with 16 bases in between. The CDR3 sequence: CASSSRPRGGNEQFF. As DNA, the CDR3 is TGTGCCAGCAGCTCCCGACCTAGGGGCGGCAATGAGCAGTTCTTC.

In DNA, the CDR3 is TGTGCCAGCAGGGGAGGGACTAGCGGAAACAATGAGCAGTTCTTC. Its translation: CASRGGTSGNNEQFF. The chain is built from TRBV6-1 and TRBJ2-1; TRBD2 agrees at 11 bases. V dropped 6 bases and J dropped 5; count of bases not matched to a gene: 6. The CDR3 is made up of 15 amino acids. Germline-derived CDR1 and CDR2 are MNHNS and SASEGT.